A selection of T cell receptor beta chains follows, all from one sample in a study of blood T cell repertoires in COVID-19. Profiling relied on immunoSEQ multiplex PCR, and the TCRdb table lists in-frame clones only, not all of them. Altogether about 250,000 clones are present, about 83% being singletons, with the ten largest covering approximately 6%. Sequencing was done on a sample of peripheral blood. Receptors were obtained from an elderly man with acute or convalescent COVID-19. The CDR3 runs from the conserved cysteine through the conserved F or W. D genes are given only for firm matches. Clone size, where shown, is once, few, many, or a class for clones that have expanded.

NA,TRBV5-6,TRBD1,TRBJ1-5,TGTGCCAGCAGCTTGCCAGGGGGAAATCAGCCCCAGCATTTT,CASSLPGGNQPQHF
NA,TRBV7-9,NA,TRBJ1-4,TGTGCCAGCAGCGAGGGTTTGGAAAAACTGTTTTTT,CASSEGLEKLFF
NA,TRBV5-1,TRBD2,TRBJ2-3,TGCGCCAGCAGCTTGTGGCTAACTAGCGGGTATACAGATACGCAGTATTTT,CASSLWLTSGYTDTQYF
NA,TRBV28,NA,TRBJ1-5,TGTGCCAGCACAAGCCCAGACTATCAGCCCCAGCATTTT,CASTSPDYQPQHF
NA,TRBV29-1,TRBD2,TRBJ2-1,TGCAGCGTTGAGCGACTAGCGGGAGGGTTGTATGGACACAATGAGCAGTTCTTC,CSVERLAGGLYGHNEQFF
once,TRBV11-3,NA,TRBJ1-1,TGTGCCAGCAGCTTAGAACAAAACACTGAAGCTTTCTTT,CASSLEQNTEAFF
NA,TRBV19,TRBD1,TRBJ1-5,TGTGCCAGTAGTATAGGACAGGGCGGGCAGCCCCAGCATTTT,CASSIGQGGQPQHF
NA,TRBV6-5,NA,TRBJ2-1,TGTGCCAGCAGCCGAGCCGATGAGCAGTTCTTC,CASSRADEQFF
NA,TRBV5-5,NA,TRBJ2-5,TGTGCCAGCAGCTTGGGCGGGACCCACGTCCAGGAGACCCAGTACTTC,CASSLGGTHVQETQYF
NA,TRBV27,TRBD1,TRBJ1-6,TGTGCCAGCAGTTTAAACGGACAGGGGGCCCCTTCCCTCCACTTT,CASSLNGQGAPSLHF
NA,TRBV13,TRBD2,TRBJ2-7,TGTGCCAGCAGCTTAGGAGGCGCGGGGGACTCCTACGAGCAGTACTTC,CASSLGGAGDSYEQYF
NA,TRBV7-9,TRBD2,TRBJ2-3,TGTGCCAGCAGCTCTATAGCGGGAGGGCCCACAGATACGCAGTATTTT,CASSSIAGGPTDTQYF
NA,TRBV3-1/TRBV3-2,TRBD2,TRBJ2-1,TGTGCCAGCAGCCAAGGTCTAGCGGGAGCGTCGCAGTTCTTC,CASSQGLAGASQFF
NA,TRBV4-2,TRBD2,TRBJ2-7,TGTGCCAGCAGCCAAGATCAAAGCGGGAGGTACGAGCAGTACTTC,CASSQDQSGRYEQYF
NA,TRBV18,NA,TRBJ2-1,TGTGCCAGCTCATCGGGACTCCGGGGGAGCAATGAGCAGTTCTTC,CASSSGLRGSNEQFF
NA,TRBV25-1,TRBD1,TRBJ1-3,TGTGCCAGCAGTGAACATAACAGGGGGAAAGGAAACACCATATATTTT,CASSEHNRGKGNTIYF
NA,TRBV5-1,NA,TRBJ1-1,TGCGCCAGCAGCTTGGCCGCGGGGGGAAACACTGAAGCTTTCTTT,CASSLAAGGNTEAFF
NA,TRBV4-1,TRBD2,TRBJ2-5,TGCGCCAGCAGTGATGCGGGAGCGTGGGAAGAGACCCAGTACTTC,CASSDAGAWEETQYF
once,TRBV4-1,NA,TRBJ2-1,TGCGCCAGCAGCCAAGTGAGAACCCGAAACTACAATGAGCAGTTCTTC,CASSQVRTRNYNEQFF
NA,TRBV11-2,NA,TRBJ2-7,TGTGCCAGCAGCTTAGACCATTACGAGCAGTACTTC,CASSLDHYEQYF
NA,TRBV28,NA,TRBJ2-7,TGTGCCAGCAGTTTGGGGGCACCGAGCTCCTACGAGCAGTACTTC,CASSLGAPSSYEQYF
NA,TRBV28,NA,TRBJ2-5,TGTGCCAGCAGACCACCGGGCCGGGACCAGTACTTC,CASRPPGRDQYF
once,TRBV30,NA,TRBJ1-5,TGTGCCTGGTGGGGGGGAGGCAATCAGCCCCAGCATTTT,CAWWGGGNQPQHF
NA,TRBV28,NA,TRBJ1-2,TGTGCCAGCAGTCCCGGGGAGGGAGGCTACACCTTC,CASSPGEGGYTF
NA,TRBV5-1,NA,TRBJ2-7,TGCGCCAGCAGCTTGGCCGAGGGCGCTAGACCGAGCTTGTACGAGCAGTACTTC,CASSLAEGARPSLYEQYF
few,TRBV10-3,NA,TRBJ2-7,TGTGCCATCAGCCGGGACAACTCCTACGAGCAGTACTTC,CAISRDNSYEQYF
NA,TRBV27,NA,TRBJ2-2,TGTGCCAGCAGTTCGGCGGCAGCGAACACCGGGGAGCTGTTTTTT,CASSSAAANTGELFF
NA,TRBV7-2,TRBD2,TRBJ2-6,TGTGCCAGCAGCAAGACTCGCGGGGGGGCGGTTTCTGGGGCCAACGTCCTGACTTTC,CASSKTRGGAVSGANVLTF
NA,TRBV27,TRBD2,TRBJ2-2,TGTGCCAGCAGTTTATCTTGGACTAGCGGGGGTGCCGGGGAGCTGTTTTTT,CASSLSWTSGGAGELFF
NA,TRBV5-1,NA,TRBJ2-5,TGCGCCAGCAGCGTTATCAGGCAAGAGACCCAGTACTTC,CASSVIRQETQYF
NA,TRBV28,TRBD1,TRBJ1-2,TGTGCCAGCAGATCAACGGGACAGGGTGGCGGCTACACCTTC,CASRSTGQGGGYTF
NA,TRBV19,NA,TRBJ1-2,TGTGCCAGTAGTATCGAATATACAGGAGGCTACACCTTC,CASSIEYTGGYTF
few,TRBV2,NA,TRBJ1-4,TGTGCCAGCAACTGGGAGAGAGGGACTAATGAAAAACTGTTTTTT,CASNWERGTNEKLFF
NA,TRBV29-1,TRBD1,TRBJ1-1,TGCAGCGTCACAGGGGGTACTGAAGCTTTCTTT,CSVTGGTEAFF
few,TRBV7-9,NA,TRBJ2-7,TGTGCCAGCAGCACGACAGAGATTACCTACGAGCAGTACTTC,CASSTTEITYEQYF
NA,TRBV18,NA,TRBJ2-7,TGTGCCAGCTCAACAATCTCCGGGACACTCACCGAGCAGTACTTC,CASSTISGTLTEQYF
NA,TRBV29-1,NA,TRBJ1-1,TGCAGCGTTGATACAGGGATGAACACTGAAGCTTTCTTT,CSVDTGMNTEAFF
NA,TRBV19,NA,TRBJ2-5,TGTGCCAGTAGTATAACAGGTGGGGAGACCCAGTACTTC,CASSITGGETQYF
NA,TRBV6-1,NA,TRBJ1-6,TGTGCCAGCAGTGAAGGACGGGGGAATTCACCCCTCCACTTT,CASSEGRGNSPLHF
NA,TRBV19,NA,TRBJ2-2,TGTGCCAGTATCCCCCAGAGGGACACCGGGGAGCTGTTTTTT,CASIPQRDTGELFF